This T cell receptor (beta chain) emerged from a study of T cell responses to AZD1222 COVID-19 vaccine. Unmatched junction bases numbered 6, after V lost 0 bases and J lost 3 bases. CDR1 and CDR2 from the germline V gene are SGHTA and FQGNSA. The CDR3 loop spans 17 amino acids. Note on this clone: Its target is not known.

Assay used: immunoSEQ multiplex PCR; TCRdb lists only in-frame clones, some missing. The sample shows approximately 260,000 clones, over 90% of them seen only once. Study-level points and caveats: Donor demographics were predominantly white British with a female majority; clonal diversity may be underestimated.

This chain joins TRBV7-2 and TRBJ2-5; TRBD2 agrees at 11 bases. Sequencing was performed on peripheral blood, taken on day 0 of AZD1222 vaccination. The TCR was taken from an adult in good health. The chain's CDR3 is CASSLARLSGREETQYF. CDR3 DNA sequence: TGTGCCAGCAGCTTAGCGCGTCTTAGCGGGAGGGAAGAGACCCAGTACTTC.